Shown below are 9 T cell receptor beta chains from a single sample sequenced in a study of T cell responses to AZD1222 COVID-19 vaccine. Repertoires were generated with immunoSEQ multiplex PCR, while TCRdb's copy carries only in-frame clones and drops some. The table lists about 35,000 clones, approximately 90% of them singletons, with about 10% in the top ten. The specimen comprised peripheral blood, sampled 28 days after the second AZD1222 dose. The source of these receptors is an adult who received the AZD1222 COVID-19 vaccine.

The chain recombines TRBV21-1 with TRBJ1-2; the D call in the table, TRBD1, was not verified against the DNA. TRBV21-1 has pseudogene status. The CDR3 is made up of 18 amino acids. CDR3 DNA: TGTGCCAGCAGACCAGGGGAGAGGACGGGCCCCGCTGTCTATGGCTACACCTTC. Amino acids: CASRPGERTGPAVYGYTF.

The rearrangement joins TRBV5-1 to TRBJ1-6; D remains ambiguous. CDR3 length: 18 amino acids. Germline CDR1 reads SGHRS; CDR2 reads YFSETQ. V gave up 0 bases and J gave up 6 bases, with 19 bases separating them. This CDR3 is CASSLGPQVGAGNSPLHF. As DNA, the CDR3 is TGCGCCAGCAGCTTGGGCCCCCAGGTGGGCGCAGGTAATTCACCCCTCCACTTT.

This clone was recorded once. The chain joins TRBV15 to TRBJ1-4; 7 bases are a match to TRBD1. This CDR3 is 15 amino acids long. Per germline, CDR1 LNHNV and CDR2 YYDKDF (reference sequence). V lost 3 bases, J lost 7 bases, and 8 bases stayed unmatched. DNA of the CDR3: TGTGCCACCAGCAGGATCAGGGGGAGAACTGAAAAACTGTTTTTT. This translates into CATSRIRGRTEKLFF.

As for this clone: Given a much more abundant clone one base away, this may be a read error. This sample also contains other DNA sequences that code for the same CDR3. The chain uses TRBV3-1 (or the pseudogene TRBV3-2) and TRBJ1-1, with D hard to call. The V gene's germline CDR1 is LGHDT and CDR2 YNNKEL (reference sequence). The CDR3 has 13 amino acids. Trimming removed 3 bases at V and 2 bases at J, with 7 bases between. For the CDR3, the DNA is TGTGCCAGCAGCCAGGGGAGAAACACTGAAGCTTTCTTT. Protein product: CASSQGRNTEAFF.

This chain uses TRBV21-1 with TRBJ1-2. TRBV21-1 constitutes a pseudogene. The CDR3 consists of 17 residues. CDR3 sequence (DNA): TGTGCCAGCAGCAAACCGGGACAAAGGGAGGGGACCTATGGCTACACCTTC. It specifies CASSKPGQREGTYGYTF.

Here the CDR3 reads CASSLSGEGGDTQYF. The CDR3 nucleotides read TGTGCCAGCAGTTTATCAGGGGAAGGGGGGGATACGCAGTATTTT. This chain uses TRBV27 with TRBJ2-3; D tentatively fits TRBD1 or TRBD2 (6 bases each). CDR1 and CDR2 from the germline V gene are MNHEY and SMNVEV (reference sequence). With 0 bases removed from V and 6 bases from J, the gap between germline ends came to 13 bases. The CDR3 runs to 15 residues.

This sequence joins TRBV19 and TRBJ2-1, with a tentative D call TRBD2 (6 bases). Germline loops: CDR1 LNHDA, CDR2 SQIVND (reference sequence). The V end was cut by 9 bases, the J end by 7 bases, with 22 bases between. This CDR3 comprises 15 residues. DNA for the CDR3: TGTGCCAGCGCAGGAGGGACCCAGGGATGGAATGAGCAGTTCTTC. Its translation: CASAGGTQGWNEQFF.

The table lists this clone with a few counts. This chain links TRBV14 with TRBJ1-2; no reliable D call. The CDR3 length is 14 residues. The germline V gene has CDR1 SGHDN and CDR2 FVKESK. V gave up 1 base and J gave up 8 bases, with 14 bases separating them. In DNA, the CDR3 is TGTGCCAGCAGCCAAGGCTCCGGGAGCGGGGGCTACACCTTC. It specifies CASSQGSGSGGYTF.

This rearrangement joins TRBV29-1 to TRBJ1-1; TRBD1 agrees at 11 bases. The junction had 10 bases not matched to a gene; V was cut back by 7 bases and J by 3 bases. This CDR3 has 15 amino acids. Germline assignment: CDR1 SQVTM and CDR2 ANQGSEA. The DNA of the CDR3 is TGCAGCGCAAAACCGGGACAGGGGGGCCACACTGAAGCTTTCTTT. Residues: CSAKPGQGGHTEAFF.